This T cell receptor beta chain originates from a study of siplizumab effects on memory and regulatory T cells. General study points: An assignable naive or memory phenotype was lacking in roughly 75-97% of proliferating CD4+ or CD8+ clones.

A word on this clone: Its antigen is currently unknown.

Measured with immunoSEQ multiplex PCR; TCRdb has only the in-frame clones, and not every one. The table lists about 120,000 clones, 90% to 95% of them singletons. The CDR3 length is 12 residues. Germline V CDR1 and CDR2: SGHAT, FQNNGV. Trimming took off 1 base at V and 6 bases at J, with 7 bases between the two ends. The sequence was obtained from a human donor in good health. Sequenced sample: non-Treg CD4+ T cells sorted from blood. The chain has TRBV11-2 and TRBJ2-7; D unclear. The CDR3 DNA is TGTGCCAGCAGCTTAGTTGTTGGCGAGCAGTACTTC. Its translation is CASSLVVGEQYF.